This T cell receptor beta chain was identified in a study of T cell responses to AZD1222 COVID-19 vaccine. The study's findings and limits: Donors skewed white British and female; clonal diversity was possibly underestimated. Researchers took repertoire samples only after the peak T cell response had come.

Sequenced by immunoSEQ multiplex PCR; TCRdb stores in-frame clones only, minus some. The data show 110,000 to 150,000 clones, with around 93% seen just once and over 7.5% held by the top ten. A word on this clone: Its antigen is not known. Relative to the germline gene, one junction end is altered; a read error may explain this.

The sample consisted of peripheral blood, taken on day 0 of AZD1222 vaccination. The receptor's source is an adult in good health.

The CDR3 nucleotides read TGCGCCAGCAGTTTGGGAGGGGGGAGCACTGAAGCTTTCTTT. Translating gives CASSLGGGSTEAFF. This rearrangement joins TRBV5-1 to TRBJ1-1, with D perhaps matching TRBD1 (6 bases). Germline CDR1 reads SGHRS; CDR2 reads YFSETQ. The CDR3 extends over 14 amino acids.